The rows below give T cell receptor beta chains drawn from one sample of a study of OX40 agonist ivuxolimab in advanced cancers. Sequenced by immunoSEQ multiplex PCR; TCRdb stores in-frame clones only, minus some. Here the sample spans under 65,000 clones, roughly nine tenths being singletons. Sample: CD4+ or CD8+ T cells sorted from blood, taken in a trial of the OX40 agonist ivuxolimab. The source is an adult with an advanced solid tumor such as melanoma, head and neck, liver or kidney cancer. Both conserved end residues are part of each CDR3. Fields, in order: J gene, V gene, clone size, D gene, CDR3 protein, CDR3 DNA. A D gene is named only where the DNA matches it firmly. Not every row has a clone size; where given, it reads once, few, many or a size class.

>TRBJ1-1|TRBV6-1|once|.
CASSEGGYREETEAFF
TGTGCCAGCAGTGAAGGGGGGTACAGGGAAGAAACTGAAGCTTTCTTT
>TRBJ1-1|TRBV29-1|.|.
CSVMALNTEAFF
TGCAGCGTTATGGCGCTGAACACTGAAGCTTTCTTT
>TRBJ2-5|TRBV27|.|TRBD2
CASSLAASGGTQETQYF
TGTGCCAGCAGTTTGGCAGCTAGCGGGGGGACCCAAGAGACCCAGTACTTC
>TRBJ2-7|TRBV25-1|.|.
CASSEYYGGEQYF
TGTGCCAGCAGTGAATATTACGGGGGAGAGCAGTACTTC
>TRBJ1-1|TRBV13|.|TRBD1
CASSLGHVQGATEAFF
TGTGCCAGCAGCTTAGGCCATGTACAGGGGGCCACTGAAGCTTTCTTT
>TRBJ1-6|TRBV9|.|.
CASSPPSEPYNSPLHF
TGTGCCAGCAGCCCCCCCTCGGAGCCTTATAATTCACCCCTCCACTTT
>TRBJ2-2|TRBV13|.|.
CASSEGGPVTGELFF
TGTGCCAGCAGCGAGGGGGGGCCGGTTACCGGGGAGCTGTTTTTT
>TRBJ2-1|TRBV13|.|TRBD1
CASSSIDTGGWYNEQFF
TGTGCCAGCAGCTCAATTGATACAGGGGGTTGGTACAATGAGCAGTTCTTC
>TRBJ2-7|TRBV19|few|.
CASSYQGSYEQYF
TGTGCCAGTAGTTACCAGGGATCCTACGAGCAGTACTTC
>TRBJ2-7|TRBV6-6|once|.
CASSYSAGTYEQYF
TGTGCCAGCAGTTACTCCGCAGGGACCTACGAGCAGTACTTC
>TRBJ1-5|TRBV6-1|.|.
CASTEGTEGQPQHF
TGTGCCAGCACCGAAGGAACAGAAGGTCAGCCCCAGCATTTT
>TRBJ1-2|TRBV19|.|.
CASSIWGAGYGYTF
TGTGCCAGTAGTATCTGGGGCGCGGGGTATGGCTACACCTTC
>TRBJ1-2|TRBV4-1|.|.
CASSSGSINYGYTF
TGCGCCAGCAGCTCAGGCAGTATAAACTATGGCTACACCTTC
>TRBJ2-1|TRBV4-1|.|TRBD2
CASSLGLAVNNEQFF
TGCGCCAGCAGCTTGGGACTAGCGGTGAACAATGAGCAGTTCTTC
>TRBJ2-2|TRBV15|once|.
CATSLGAGELFF
TGTGCCACCAGTCTGGGGGCCGGGGAGCTGTTTTTT
>TRBJ2-2|TRBV6-5|.|.
CASSYRSSTNTGELFF
TGTGCCAGCAGCTACCGGAGCTCTACGAACACCGGGGAGCTGTTTTTT
>TRBJ2-3|TRBV4-1|once|TRBD2
CASSPTTSGGVTDTQYF
TGCGCCAGCAGCCCGACGACTAGCGGGGGGGTCACAGATACGCAGTATTTT
>TRBJ1-2|TRBV28|.|.
CASSLRSGAGGYTF
TGTGCCAGCAGTTTACGTTCAGGGGCTGGTGGCTACACCTTC